The present TCR beta chain was sequenced within a study of neoadjuvant anti-PD-1 for oral cavity cancer. This clone was seen just once. The repertoire was sequenced with immunoSEQ multiplex PCR; TCRdb's copy has only in-frame clones and lacks some. The data show 40,000 to 50,000 clones, approximately 80% seen once. CDR3 size: 17 residues. Germline V gene data show CDR1 as LNHDA and CDR2 as SQIVND (reference sequence). V was pared by 4 bases and J by 1 base, with 19 bases between. Sample time point: after neoadjuvant nivolumab, at surgical resection. This TCR was sampled from a person between 35 and 79 years old with oral cavity squamous cell carcinoma. The sequenced sample was PBMCs, obtained after nivolumab (anti-PD-1) treatment. The chain links TRBV19 to TRBJ1-2, with TRBD1 as a possible D gene (5 bases). The CDR3 spells CASSSIGRAIFNYGYTF. The CDR3 DNA reads TGTGCCAGTAGTAGTATCGGCAGGGCCATTTTTAACTATGGCTACACCTTC. The full variable domain, rest sourced from reference TRBV19 and TRBJ1-2, is DGGITQSPKYLFRKEGQNVTLSCEQNLNHDAMYWYRQDPGQGLRLIYYSQIVNDFQKGDIAEGYSVSREKKESFPLTVTSAQKNPTAFYLCASSSIGRAIFNYGYTFGSGTRLTVV.